This entry concerns a single T cell receptor (beta chain). What it binds is not known. Since all of the isolated RNA was reverse transcribed, expressed TCRB transcripts were what got sequenced. TCRdb's copy holds only in-frame clones and misses some; the assay was immunoSEQ multiplex PCR. The top ten clones hold 0.025% to 0.03% of a sample with about 250,000 clones, roughly an eighth of them seen once. This sample stems from a study of beta chain features in type 1 diabetes. Findings and caveats of the study: The study found fewer insertions and more deletions at VDJ junctions in type 1 diabetes patients.

CD4+ naive, central memory, regulatory and stem cell-like memory subsets were isolated by sorting on CD45RO/CCR7/CD25/CD127/CD95/CD27. The length of the CDR3 is 16 residues. Trimming cost V 6 bases and J 0 bases, with 16 bases left between them. Germline-derived CDR1 and CDR2 are LGHNA and YSLEER. The sequencing sample was made of naive CD4+ T cells from blood. The TCR originated in a middle-aged woman in good health. The chain recombines TRBV4-3 with TRBJ2-3, with D perhaps TRBD1 (5 bases). CDR3 region: CASSLSGATSTDTQYF. CDR3 sequence (DNA): TGCGCCAGCAGTCTTTCTGGGGCTACTAGCACAGATACGCAGTATTTT.